A single sample gave rise to the 32 T cell receptor beta chains below, sequenced in a study of T cells in women clearing cervical HPV infection. Some clones are missing from TCRdb's copy, which holds only in-frame ones; the method was immunoSEQ multiplex PCR. This repertoire includes under 35,000 clones. Sequenced input: blood buffy coat. The receptors come from a woman aged 18 to 75 with a cervical HPV16 infection that either progressed to CIN3+ or cleared (not recorded which).

Comments on this clone: The CDR3 end lies 3 residues beyond the end of the read and is filled in from the germline J gene. The J gene is TRBJ1-2, the V gene TRBV2; possibly TRBD1 for D (5 bases). Deletions cut 1 base from V and 6 bases from J, with 9 bases between. This CDR3 is 13 amino acids long. CDR1 is SNHLY, CDR2 FYNNEI, per germline. The CDR3: CASSEGREDGYTF. The DNA read from the CDR3 is TGTGCCAGCAGTGAAGGCAGGGAGGATGGC. Full variable domain (outside the CDR3, taken from reference TRBV2 and TRBJ1-2): EPEVTQTPSHQVTQMGQEVILRCVPISNHLYFYWYRQILGQKVEFLVSFYNNEISEKSEIFDDQFSVERPDGSNFTLKIRSTKLEDSAMYFCASSEGREDGYTFGSGTRLTVV.

As to this clone: The read is 3 residues too short to cover the CDR3 end, so that end is filled in from the germline J gene. J is TRBJ2-5 and V is TRBV15; 12 positions agree with TRBD2. The CDR3 covers 16 residues. Trimming at V came to 5 bases and at J to 5 bases, leaving 9 bases not matched to a gene. Germline CDR1 reads LNHNV; CDR2 reads YYDKDF (reference sequence). The CDR3 region is CATSPSGRAFSETQYF. Incomplete CDR3 DNA: TGTGCCACCAGCCCTAGCGGGAGGGCCTTTTCCGAGACC.

Of note for this clone: With the read ending 3 residues before the CDR3 end, the germline J gene is used to fill in that end. V gene TRBV7-9 combines with J gene TRBJ2-5; TRBD2 matches at 9 bases. Germline CDR1 reads SEHNR; CDR2 reads FQNEAQ (reference sequence). Trimming cost V 5 bases and J 5 bases; bases outside gene matches: 6. CDR3 length: 14 residues. CDR3 residues: CASSPGLAWETQYF. Partial CDR3 DNA: TGTGCCAGCAGCCCGGGACTAGCCTGGGAGACC.

Comments on this clone: The CDR3 end is not reached by the read, which stops 3 residues before it; the germline J gene fills it in. The rearrangement links TRBV20-1 to TRBJ2-7; D is perhaps TRBD1 (5 bases). This CDR3 region has 13 residues. Germline CDR1 reads DFQATT; CDR2 reads SNEGSKA (reference sequence). The V end was cut by 5 bases, the J end by 0 bases, with 11 bases between. CDR3 in amino acids: CSAGQGTSYEQYF. The part of the CDR3 DNA that was read is TGCAGTGCTGGCCAGGGCACCTCCTACGAG.

For this clone: The CDR3 end lies 3 residues beyond the end of the read and is filled in from the germline J gene. The gene calls are TRBV28 and TRBJ2-2; possibly TRBD1 or TRBD2 for D (5 bases each). This CDR3 comprises 15 residues. From germline, CDR1 is MDHEN and CDR2 SYDVKM. The CDR3 reads CASSALQEDNSPLFF. CDR3 DNA, as far as it was read: TGTGCCAGCAGTGCCCTACAGGAGGATAATTCACCG.

Remarks on this clone: Sequencing ends 3 residues short of the CDR3 end; the germline J gene provides the rest. This sequence joins TRBV6-2 or TRBV6-3 and TRBJ1-2, with D tentatively TRBD1 (5 bases). Germline V gene sequence: CDR1 MNHEY, CDR2 SVGEGT. The CDR3 runs to 13 residues. V shed 3 bases and J shed 5 bases, with 10 bases lying between them. The CDR3 region is CASSYWEGYGYTF. The sequenced CDR3 bases are TGTGCCAGCAGTTATTGGGAGGGGTATGGC.

The CDR3 reads CSATQGSGYNEQFF. The covered CDR3 bases are TGCAGTGCTACCCAGGGTAGTGGCTACAATGAG. J is TRBJ2-1 and V is TRBV20-1; possibly TRBD1 for D (5 bases). The missing CDR3 end, 3 residues past where the read stops, is filled in from the germline J gene. This CDR3 region has 14 residues. V lost 4 bases and J lost 3, with 13 bases in between. Germline lookup yields CDR1 DFQATT and CDR2 SNEGSKA (reference sequence).

Turning to this clone: Read data end 3 residues before the CDR3 end; the end is taken from the germline J gene. V is TRBV7-9 and J is TRBJ2-3; D is ambiguous. Germline-derived CDR1 and CDR2 are SEHNR and FQNEAQ (reference sequence). This CDR3 is built from 13 residues. V shed 5 bases and J shed 2 bases, with 8 bases lying between them. The sequenced CDR3 bases are TGTGCCAGCAGCCCGCTACCCACAGATACG. Translated: CASSPLPTDT. The complete CDR3 reads CASSPLPTDTQYF. The whole variable domain, filled in from reference TRBV7-9 and TRBJ2-3, reads DTGVSQNPRHKITKRGQNVTFRCDPISEHNRLYWYRQTLGQGPEFLTYFQNEAQLEKSRLLSDRFSAERPKGSFSTLEIQRTEQGDSAMYLCASSPLPTDTQYFGPGTRLTVL.

A word on this clone: The CDR3 is cut off 3 residues early in the read; its end comes from the germline J gene. The chain couples TRBV20-1 to TRBJ2-3; TRBD2 agrees at 11 bases. Germline V gene data show CDR1 as DFQATT and CDR2 as SNEGSKA (reference sequence). V dropped 0 bases and J dropped 4; count of bases not matched to a gene: 12. This CDR3 comprises 18 residues. CDR3 sequence reads: CSARDFKRTSGFADTQYF. The CDR3 DNA, read in part, is TGCAGTGCTAGAGACTTTAAACGGACTAGCGGGTTTGCAGATACG.

About this clone itself: The read terminates 3 residues ahead of where the CDR3 ends, so the germline J gene completes it. The chain uses TRBV7-2 and TRBJ2-4; a weak D match, TRBD1 (5 bases). CDR1 and CDR2 from the germline V gene are SGHTA and FQGNSA. Trimming removed 0 bases at V and 7 bases at J, with 7 bases between. The CDR3 sequence is 13 residues long. CDR3 bases read: TGTGCCAGCAGCTTAGCGGGGCGGAACATT. This sequence encodes CASSLAGRNI. The whole CDR3 region reads CASSLAGRNIQYF. Filled out from reference TRBV7-2 and TRBJ2-4, the complete variable domain reads GAGVSQSPSNKVTEKGKDVELRCDPISGHTALYWYRQSLGQGLEFLIYFQGNSAPDKSGLPSDRFSAERTGGSVSTLTIQRTQQEDSAVYLCASSLAGRNIQYFGAGTRLSVL.

A remark on this clone: The read terminates 3 residues ahead of where the CDR3 ends, so the germline J gene completes it. The chain couples TRBV7-9 to TRBJ1-1; the match to TRBD1 covers 9 bases. V gave up 6 bases and J gave up 3 bases; unmatched junction bases: 5. The CDR3 contains 14 residues. Germline V gives CDR1 SEHNR, CDR2 FQNEAQ (reference sequence). Incomplete CDR3 DNA: TGTGCCAGCAGACCCAGACAGGGGGACACTGAA. As protein: CASRPRQGDTE. The full CDR3 is CASRPRQGDTEAFF.

On this clone: With the read ending 3 residues before the CDR3 end, the germline J gene is used to fill in that end. The J gene is TRBJ1-2, the V gene TRBV7-2; a possible D gene is TRBD1 (5 bases). The germline CDR1 and CDR2 sequences are SGHTA and FQGNSA. V dropped 5 bases and J dropped 7 bases, with 17 bases sitting between them. CDR3 length equals 14 residues. The CDR3 region is CASSPSTAQGGYTF. CDR3 DNA (partial): TGTGCCAGCAGCCCCTCGACAGCCCAGGGTGGC.

Regarding this clone: The CDR3 end falls 3 residues outside the read, so it is completed with the germline J gene. The rearrangement links TRBV7-3 to TRBJ2-2; 7 bases are a match to TRBD2. The CDR3 consists of 17 residues. Germline CDR1 SGHTA, CDR2 FQGTGA. V lost 0 bases and J lost 5; bases outside the gene matches: 9. CDR3 DNA (partial): TGTGCCAGCAGCTTAACAATCGGGGGGTTCGGTACCGGGGAG. The encoded protein is CASSLTIGGFGTGE. The whole CDR3 reads CASSLTIGGFGTGELFF.

About this clone: The CDR3 end is not reached by the read, which stops 3 residues before it; the germline J gene fills it in. V and J are TRBV7-2 and TRBJ2-7; perhaps TRBD2 as D (6 bases). V lost 0 bases, J lost 0 bases, and 9 bases lay in between. The CDR3 length is 15 residues. Per the germline V gene, CDR1 is SGHTA and CDR2 is FQGNSA. The DNA read from the CDR3 is TGTGCCAGCAGCTTAGCTAGCGGTTACTCCTACGAG. Amino acid sequence: CASSLASGYSYE. The entire CDR3 protein reads CASSLASGYSYEQYF.

CDR3 DNA (partial): TGTGCCATCAGCGAAGGGGGACGGACAGGGAAAAGCTACGAG. As protein: CAISEGGRTGKSYE. The whole CDR3 region reads CAISEGGRTGKSYEQYF. V gene TRBV10-3 combines with J gene TRBJ2-7; TRBD1 matches 8 bases. The CDR3 extends 3 residues past the end of the read, so its final part is completed from the germline J gene. This CDR3 contains 17 residues. CDR1 and CDR2 (germline): ENHRY, SYGVKD. V gave up 6 bases and J gave up 3 bases; unmatched junction bases: 16.

As for this clone: The read finishes 3 residues shy of the CDR3 end, and the germline J gene is used to complete it. J is TRBJ1-2 and V is TRBV6-1, with a tentative D call TRBD1 (5 bases). This CDR3 spans 13 amino acids. The germline V gene encodes CDR1 MNHNS and CDR2 SASEGT. The CDR3 sequence is CASSERAQGGYTF. The CDR3 DNA, read in part, is TGTGCCAGCAGTGAACGGGCCCAGGGAGGC.

Points on this clone: Read coverage stops 3 residues before the CDR3 terminus; the germline J gene supplies the remainder. This chain joins TRBV5-1 and TRBJ1-6, with D perhaps matching TRBD1 (6 bases). In germline, CDR1 is SGHRS, CDR2 YFSETQ. This CDR3 region has 15 residues. V lost 0 bases and J 8 bases, leaving 12 bases between the germline ends. The CDR3 protein is CASSLVGGRYSPLHF. The DNA read from the CDR3 is TGCGCCAGCAGCTTGGTTGGGGGCCGCTATTCACCC.

On this clone: The CDR3 end is not reached by the read, which stops 3 residues before it; the germline J gene fills it in. The chain joins TRBV12-3 or TRBV12-4 to TRBJ2-7; D possibly corresponds to TRBD2 (6 bases). The CDR3 is 14 amino acids. V lost 4 bases and J 5 bases, leaving 15 bases between the germline ends. This CDR3 reads CASSSVGGNNEQYF. The sequenced part of the CDR3 DNA is TGTGCCAGCAGTTCAGTTGGGGGGAACAACGAG.

In the case of this clone: The junction shows a germline mismatch at one end, possibly a read error. With the read ending 3 residues before the CDR3 end, the germline J gene is used to fill in that end. The chain couples TRBV4-2 to TRBJ2-2; 7 nucleotides match TRBD1. This CDR3 is built from 15 residues. The germline V gene has CDR1 LGHNA and CDR2 YNFKEQ. The part of the CDR3 DNA that was read is TGCGCCAGCAGCCAGGAACAGGGGTATCACCGGGAG. Translated: CASSQEQGYHRE. The entire CDR3 reads CASSQEQGYHRELFF.

Comment on this clone: At one of its ends the junction is not consistent with the germline gene, which may arise from a read error. Read sequence stops 3 residues before the CDR3 end, and the germline J gene provides the missing end. V usage is TRBV29-1 and J usage is TRBJ2-1; 10 bases are shared with TRBD1. Germline V gene lookup returns CDR1 SQVTM and CDR2 ANQGSEA. The CDR3 covers 15 residues. The sequenced part of the CDR3 DNA is TGCAGCGTCGAAGGGGACAGGGGCACCTACAATGAG. It is translated as CSVEGDRGTYNE. The CDR3, in full, reads CSVEGDRGTYNEQFF.

Comment on this clone: From the germline J gene comes the end of the CDR3, since the read stops 3 residues before it. V and J are TRBV6-1 and TRBJ2-2, with 11 bases fitting TRBD2. After removal of 4 bases from V and 5 bases from J, the junction contained 3 bases not matched to a gene. CDR1 is MNHNS and CDR2 is SASEGT in the germline V gene. This CDR3 spans 15 amino acids. This CDR3 reads CASSVPSGGTGELFF. CDR3 bases read: TGTGCCAGCAGTGTTCCTAGCGGGGGGACCGGGGAG.

With respect to this clone: Sequencing ends 3 residues short of the CDR3 end; the germline J gene provides the rest. J is TRBJ2-5 and V is TRBV20-1; a weak D match, TRBD1 (5 bases). The CDR3 is 14 residues long. Germline V gives CDR1 DFQATT, CDR2 SNEGSKA (reference sequence). Trimming pared 0 bases from V and 1 base from J, leaving 9 bases between. Partial CDR3 DNA: TGCAGTGCTAGAGACGCAGGGCTCCAAGAGACC. It is translated as CSARDAGLQET. The whole CDR3 reads CSARDAGLQETQYF.

Details on this clone: The CDR3 end falls 3 residues outside the read, so it is completed with the germline J gene. The V gene is TRBV23-1, the J gene TRBJ2-1; D gene unclear. TRBV23-1 counts as an open reading frame of uncertain function. The CDR3 runs 16 residues. Trimming stripped 0 bases from V and 0 bases from J, with 9 bases between. The CDR3 spells CASSQSRQFSYNEQFF. The DNA read from the CDR3 is TGCGCCAGCAGTCAATCGAGGCAGTTCTCCTACAATGAG.

A note on this clone: Sequencing ends 3 residues short of the CDR3 end; the germline J gene provides the rest. The rearrangement uses TRBV19 and TRBJ2-7; D perhaps matches TRBD1 (5 bases). V was pared by 11 bases and J by 0 bases, with 17 bases between. The CDR3 sequence is 14 residues long. In germline, CDR1 is LNHDA, CDR2 SQIVND (reference sequence). CDR3 DNA (partial): TGTGCCCCTAACCACAGGACCTGCTCCTACGAG. Amino acids: CAPNHRTCSYE. The CDR3 in full is CAPNHRTCSYEQYF.

In the case of this clone: The read comes to an end 3 residues before the CDR3 does, leaving the germline J gene to fill in the end. The chain joins TRBV2 to TRBJ2-6, with a possible D match to TRBD1 (6 bases). Deletions cut 7 bases from V and 2 bases from J, with 12 bases between. Looked up from germline, CDR1 is SNHLY and CDR2 is FYNNEI. There are 15 residues in the CDR3. CDR3 DNA (partial): TGTGCCAGCAAGTACCGGGACACTGGGGCCAACGTC. It translates to CASKYRDTGANV. The full CDR3 sequence reads CASKYRDTGANVLTF.

Turning to this clone: Coverage ceases 3 residues before the CDR3 finishes, and the germline J gene fills in the end. The rearrangement links TRBV20-1 to TRBJ2-1, with 15 bases lining up with TRBD2. This CDR3 region has 19 residues. The V segment lost 0 bases and the J segment 4 bases; nucleotides outside the gene matches: 10. Germline V gene lookup returns CDR1 DFQATT and CDR2 SNEGSKA (reference sequence). CDR3 bases read: TGCAGTGCTAGAGATCGTGGGGGACTAGCGGGGGGACCGTACAATGAG. Protein sequence: CSARDRGGLAGGPYNE. The whole CDR3 is CSARDRGGLAGGPYNEQFF.

Of note for this clone: Read sequence stops 3 residues before the CDR3 end, and the germline J gene provides the missing end. The chain links TRBV18 to TRBJ2-1, with a weak D call TRBD2 (6 bases). Trimming stripped 2 bases from V and 9 bases from J, with 11 bases between. In germline, CDR1 is KGHSH, CDR2 LQKENI. The CDR3 length is 13 residues. The CDR3: CASSPFPEGEQFF. The sequenced CDR3 bases are TGTGCCAGCTCACCATTCCCGGAGGGTGAG.

The CDR3 protein is CASTHSSRGLAGETSYNEQFF. Incomplete CDR3 DNA: TGTGCCAGCACCCATTCGTCCAGGGGGCTAGCGGGGGAAACCTCTTACAATGAG. This rearrangement joins TRBV4-2 to TRBJ2-1, with 10 bases identical to TRBD2. From the germline J gene comes the end of the CDR3, since the read stops 3 residues before it. The CDR3 extends over 21 amino acids. Germline lookup yields CDR1 LGHNA and CDR2 YNFKEQ. The V and J ends lost 7 bases and 4 bases, in that order; junction bases with no gene match: 25.

Comments on this clone: The CDR3 goes on 3 residues after the read ends, and that part is filled in from the germline J gene. V and J are TRBV20-1 and TRBJ1-1, with TRBD1 as a possible D gene (5 bases). The CDR3 has 12 residues. Germline lookup yields CDR1 DFQATT and CDR2 SNEGSKA (reference sequence). The sequenced part of the CDR3 DNA is TGCAGTGCTAGTCAGCAGGGAAGGATT. This translates into CSASQQGRI. The complete CDR3 protein is CSASQQGRIAFF.

On this clone itself: Sequencing ends 3 residues short of the CDR3 end; the germline J gene provides the rest. This chain connects TRBV20-1 to TRBJ2-5, with TRBD2 matching 12 bases. This CDR3 is built from 14 residues. CDR1 DFQATT and CDR2 SNEGSKA come from the germline V gene (reference sequence). The sequenced CDR3 bases are TGCAGTGCGCTAGCGGGAGGGCCTCAGGATACC. Translation: CSALAGGPQDT. The full CDR3 reads CSALAGGPQDTQYF.

CDR3 protein: CSARDPRGQNSPLFF. The CDR3 bases that were read are TGCAGTGCTAGAGATCCCAGGGGGCAGAATTCACCA. This chain links TRBV20-1 with TRBJ1-4, with TRBD1 matching 8 bases. Read sequence stops 3 residues before the CDR3 end, and the germline J gene provides the missing end. The CDR3 sequence is 15 residues long. Per the germline V gene, CDR1 is DFQATT and CDR2 is SNEGSKA (reference sequence).

On this clone itself: The sequence runs out 3 residues before the end of the CDR3; the remainder is reconstructed from the germline J gene. The chain is built from TRBV12-3 or TRBV12-4 and TRBJ2-5; a weak D match, TRBD2 (6 bases). Trimming shortened V by 1 base and J by 3 bases, and 9 bases separated the two germline ends. CDR3 length equals 14 residues. The chain's CDR3 is CASSLGGGEETQYF. The DNA read from the CDR3 is TGTGCCAGCAGTTTAGGTGGCGGGGAAGAGACC.